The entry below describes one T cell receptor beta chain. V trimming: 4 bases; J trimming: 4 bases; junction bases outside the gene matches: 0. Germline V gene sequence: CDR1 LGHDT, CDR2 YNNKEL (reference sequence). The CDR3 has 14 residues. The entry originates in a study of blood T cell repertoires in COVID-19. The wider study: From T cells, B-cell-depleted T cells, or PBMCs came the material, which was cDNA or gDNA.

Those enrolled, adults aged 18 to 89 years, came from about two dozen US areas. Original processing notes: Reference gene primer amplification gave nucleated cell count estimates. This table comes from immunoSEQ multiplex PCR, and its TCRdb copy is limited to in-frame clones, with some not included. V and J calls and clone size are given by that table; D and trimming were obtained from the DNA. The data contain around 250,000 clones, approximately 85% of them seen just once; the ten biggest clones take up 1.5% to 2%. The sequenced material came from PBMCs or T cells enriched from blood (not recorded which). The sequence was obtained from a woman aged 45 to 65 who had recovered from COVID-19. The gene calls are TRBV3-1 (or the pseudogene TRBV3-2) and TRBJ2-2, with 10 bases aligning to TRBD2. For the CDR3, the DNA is TGTGCCAGCAGCCTAGCGGGAGGCACCGGGGAGCTGTTTTTT. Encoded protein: CASSLAGGTGELFF.